This T cell receptor beta chain derives from a study of T cells expressing NK-cell markers. Study context: Among the eight sequenced donors, seven tested HCMV-seropositive and one tested seronegative. General study results and limits: Dominance of the CD3+CD56-NKG2C+ fraction by these clonotypes also held in four donors. Dominant NKG2C+ clonotypes made up roughly 1.0-8% of CD8+ T cells in about six donors.

As regards this clonotype: What it binds is not known.

TCRdb reanalyzed the 5' RACE reads, giving one entry per CDR3 protein sequence and no DNA. In total, the table holds about 260,000 distinct CDR3 sequences. The clonotype was recovered from a woman between 18 and 70 years old in good health. The sample was blood T cells: a sorted CD56 or NKG2C T cell subset, CD4+ or CD8+ T cells, or bulk PBMC T cells (not recorded which).

CDR3 region: CASSSSLSPKAGANVLTF. The V call is TRBV12-3 or TRBV12-4, the J call TRBJ2-6; TCRdb indicates TRBD2, and absent DNA this call remains unverified. This CDR3 is built from 18 residues.